These 21 T cell receptor beta chains were all obtained from the same sample, sequenced in a study of shared clonotypes between healthy human individuals. Terminally differentiated effector memory CD45RA+ cells were excluded by CCR7 positive selection of CD45RO-negative cells. Generated by immunoSEQ multiplex PCR, the TCRdb table keeps only in-frame clones and is missing some. The data show 560,000 or so clones, with approximately 96% seen just once and 0.11% held by the top ten. Sequences were obtained from naive CD8+ T cells sorted from blood. These TCRs come from a woman aged 25 to 45 in good health.

The V and J genes are TRBV10-3 and TRBJ2-2, with 12 bases lining up with TRBD1. V shed 4 bases, J shed 6 bases, and the junction held 9 bases outside the gene matches. The CDR3 has 17 residues. Per the germline V gene, CDR1 is ENHRY and CDR2 is SYGVKD. The CDR3 region is CAISAISRDRGPGELFF. The CDR3 DNA follows: TGTGCCATCAGTGCGATCTCTCGGGACAGGGGGCCCGGGGAGCTGTTTTTT.

The CDR3, as DNA: TGCGCCAGCAGCCAAGTTAGGGTCCGGGATAACTATGGCTACACCTTC. This codes for CASSQVRVRDNYGYTF. The rearrangement uses TRBV4-1 and TRBJ1-2; no definite D call. This CDR3 is built from 16 residues. Trimming stripped 1 base from V and 1 base from J, with 13 bases between. Germline V CDR1 and CDR2: MGHRA, YSYEKL.

The chain uses TRBV11-1 and TRBJ1-1; the D is unclear. CDR1 and CDR2 from the germline V gene are SGHAT and FQDESV (reference sequence). V lost 7 bases, J lost 0 bases, and 3 bases lay in between. This CDR3 is built from 11 residues. The CDR3 loop reads CASNVNTEAFF. The CDR3 DNA reads TGTGCCAGCAATGTGAACACTGAAGCTTTCTTT.

V and J are TRBV9 and TRBJ2-7; 10 positions match TRBD2. Germline assignment: CDR1 SGDLS and CDR2 YYNGEE. Trimming removed 3 bases from V and 4 bases from J; junction bases left unmatched: 4. This CDR3 has 14 amino acids. The chain's CDR3 is CASSGQREGYEQYF. The CDR3 DNA reads TGTGCCAGCAGCGGTCAGCGGGAGGGGTACGAGCAGTACTTC. Together with reference TRBV9 and TRBJ2-7, the CDR3 gives the full variable domain: DSGVTQTPKHLITATGQRVTLRCSPRSGDLSVYWYQQSLDQGLQFLIQYYNGEERAKGNILERFSAQQFPDLHSELNLSSLELGDSALYFCASSGQREGYEQYFGPGTRLTVT.

The chain carries TRBV28 and TRBJ2-5; D remains ambiguous. This CDR3 region has 14 residues. The V gene's germline CDR1 is MDHEN and CDR2 SYDVKM. Trimming removed 7 bases at V and 1 base at J, with 13 bases between. CDR3 bases: TGTGCCAGCACGTCGACGGCCTTCCAAGAGACCCAGTACTTC. Protein product: CASTSTAFQETQYF.

This chain uses TRBV5-4 with TRBJ2-1, with D tentatively TRBD2 (6 bases). Trimming removed 4 bases at V and 0 bases at J, with 17 bases between. Germline-derived CDR1 and CDR2 are SGHNT and YYREEE (reference sequence). This CDR3 spans 17 amino acids. CDR3 nucleotides: TGTGCCAGCAGCACGGGACTTGTGACTAGCTCCTACAATGAGCAGTTCTTC. The encoded protein is CASSTGLVTSSYNEQFF.

The chain has TRBV28 and TRBJ1-1, with TRBD1 as a possible D gene (5 bases). The CDR3 consists of 13 residues. The V end was cut by 6 bases, the J end by 2 bases, with 10 bases between. Germline CDR1 is MDHEN and CDR2 is SYDVKM. In nucleotides, the CDR3 is TGTGCCAGCAGGGGACGGGTAAACACTGAAGCTTTCTTT. Residues: CASRGRVNTEAFF.

The genes are TRBV7-9 and TRBJ1-2; tentative D call: TRBD1 (5 bases). The CDR3 sequence is 15 residues long. CDR1 and CDR2 from the germline V gene are SEHNR and FQNEAQ (reference sequence). The V end was cut by 1 base, the J end by 6 bases, with 15 bases between. The CDR3 coding sequence is TGTGCCAGCAGCTTAGGTCCCCGCCAGGGCGATGGCTACACCTTC. It translates to CASSLGPRQGDGYTF.

In this sample, this clone turned up a few times. This sequence joins TRBV23-1 and TRBJ1-5; no clear D. TRBV23-1 is sorted into the ORF group, with uncertain function. The CDR3 is made up of 19 amino acids. Trimming took 0 bases from V and 0 from J, leaving 18 bases between them. This chain's CDR3 is CASSQSPMRQIYSNQPQHF. CDR3 sequence (DNA): TGCGCCAGCAGTCAATCCCCGATGAGGCAGATCTATAGCAATCAGCCCCAGCATTTT.

The chain carries TRBV13 and TRBJ2-3, with 15 nucleotides matching TRBD2. The junction had 5 bases not matched to a gene; V was cut back by 5 bases and J by 5 bases. The germline CDR1 and CDR2 sequences are PRHDT and FYEKMQ (reference sequence). CDR3 size: 16 residues. CDR3 DNA sequence: TGTGCCAGCAGCATTGGACTAGCGGGAGGGAAAGATACGCAGTATTTT. As protein: CASSIGLAGGKDTQYF.

The chain couples TRBV27 to TRBJ2-2; D is unresolved. Germline lookup yields CDR1 MNHEY and CDR2 SMNVEV (reference sequence). CDR3 size: 16 residues. With 2 bases removed from V and 0 bases from J, the gap between germline ends came to 10 bases. Here the CDR3 reads CASSLAVHANTGELFF. The CDR3 DNA follows: TGTGCCAGCAGTTTAGCGGTCCACGCGAACACCGGGGAGCTGTTTTTT.

A single count supports this clone. The chain employs TRBV6-1 and TRBJ2-1, with a tentative D call TRBD2 (7 bases). Germline V gives CDR1 MNHNS, CDR2 SASEGT. V gave up 0 bases and J gave up 4 bases, with 13 bases separating them. This CDR3 comprises 16 residues. The CDR3 region has the DNA TGTGCCAGCAGTGAAGCTCGGGGGGCAGGGTACAATGAGCAGTTCTTC. It encodes CASSEARGAGYNEQFF.

This CDR3 is CASSAVTGPGGYTF. CDR3 nucleotide sequence: TGCGCCAGCAGCGCGGTGACAGGGCCGGGAGGCTACACCTTC. The V and J genes are TRBV5-1 and TRBJ1-2; 7 positions match TRBD1. In germline, CDR1 is SGHRS, CDR2 YFSETQ. The trim removed 4 bases at V and 8 bases at J, leaving 11 bases unmatched. The CDR3 sequence is 14 residues long.

For this clone: The junction departs from the called germline gene at one end, perhaps through a read error. This chain joins TRBV15 and TRBJ2-1; D is possibly TRBD1 (5 bases). The CDR3 contains 15 residues. Germline V gene sequence: CDR1 LNHNV, CDR2 YYDKDF (reference sequence). CDR3 in DNA: TGTGCCACAAGCAGGGTTCAGGGTTTCGTGAATGAGCAGTTCTTC. Translation gives CATSRVQGFVNEQFF.

The rearrangement links TRBV28 to TRBJ2-7, with 7 bases aligning to TRBD2. CDR3 length equals 15 residues. The ends lost 6 bases at V and 3 bases at J; junction bases unmatched: 11. CDR1 and CDR2 (germline): MDHEN, SYDVKM. The CDR3: CASSPLALGFYEQYF. In nucleotides, the CDR3 is TGTGCCAGCAGCCCACTAGCGCTTGGGTTCTACGAGCAGTACTTC.

The chain employs TRBV7-6 and TRBJ1-2; D not resolved. V was shortened by 5 bases and J by 6 bases, with 10 bases between the two germline ends. CDR3 length equals 12 residues. Germline lookup yields CDR1 SGHVS and CDR2 FNYEAQ. CDR3 nucleotides: TGTGCCAGCAGCGGAGGACGGAATGGCTACACCTTC. This translates into CASSGGRNGYTF.

The chain uses TRBV19 and TRBJ2-1; TRBD2 aligns across 14 bases. V shed 4 bases, J shed 2 bases, and the junction held 13 bases outside the gene matches. This CDR3 region has 20 residues. Per germline, CDR1 LNHDA and CDR2 SQIVND (reference sequence). For the CDR3, the DNA is TGTGCCAGTAGTAGTAGGTCCGGGACTAGCGGGAGCAATGCCTACAATGAGCAGTTCTTC. Translating it yields CASSSRSGTSGSNAYNEQFF.

The J gene is TRBJ2-2, the V gene TRBV19; D possibly corresponds to TRBD2 (6 bases). The CDR3 totals 15 residues. Per the germline V gene, CDR1 is LNHDA and CDR2 is SQIVND (reference sequence). V shed 0 bases and J shed 3 bases, with 8 bases lying between them. CDR3 sequence reads: CASSIDGGDTGELFF. CDR3 sequence (DNA): TGTGCCAGTAGTATAGATGGCGGGGACACCGGGGAGCTGTTTTTT.

The genes are TRBV4-1 and TRBJ1-2; tentative D call: TRBD1 (5 bases). CDR1 is MGHRA and CDR2 is YSYEKL in the germline V gene. CDR3 length equals 13 residues. V was shortened by 1 base and J by 4 bases, with 7 bases between the two germline ends. CDR3 coding DNA: TGCGCCAGCAGCCAAGCCGGGGGCTATGGCTACACCTTC. Translating gives CASSQAGGYGYTF.

J is TRBJ2-1 and V is TRBV7-2; 12 bases fit TRBD2. After removal of 3 bases from V and 8 bases from J, the junction contained 8 bases not matched to a gene. This CDR3 is 16 amino acids long. Germline V CDR1 and CDR2: SGHTA, FQGNSA. This CDR3 is CASSFRLAGVRDEQFF. The CDR3 nucleotides read TGTGCCAGCAGCTTCAGACTAGCGGGAGTTAGGGATGAGCAGTTCTTC.

The chain joins TRBV7-9 to TRBJ2-7; D gene ambiguous. Germline-derived CDR1 and CDR2 are SEHNR and FQNEAQ (reference sequence). The V end lost 6 bases, the J end lost 6 bases, and 12 bases lay between the germline ends. This CDR3 has 12 amino acids. DNA for the CDR3: TGTGCCAGCAGGCTATGGTCGGGCGAGCAGTACTTC. This translates into CASRLWSGEQYF.